The 6 T cell receptor beta chains listed next were all sequenced from one sample in a study of T cell changes during pregnancy in multiple sclerosis. The protocol was immunoSEQ multiplex PCR, while the TCRdb copy is restricted to in-frame clones and leaves out a portion. The table shows 90,000 to 120,000 clones, with around 90% occurring only once. This material consisted of peripheral blood, taken in the third trimester of pregnancy. The receptors come from a female donor in good health, enrolled as a control in a pregnancy study.

The rearrangement joins TRBV4-3 to TRBJ2-5, with TRBD1 matching over 8 bases. V lost 1 base to trimming and J lost 3 bases; unmatched junction nucleotides: 4. Germline values: CDR1 LGHNA, CDR2 YSLEER. The CDR3 runs 15 residues. DNA of the CDR3: TGCGCCAGCAGCCAAGGGACAGGGATGGAAGAGACCCAGTACTTC. It encodes CASSQGTGMEETQYF.

J is TRBJ2-7 and V is TRBV19; TRBD1 agrees at 9 bases. V gave up 2 bases and J gave up 11 bases; unmatched junction bases: 13. The CDR3 totals 15 residues. Per germline, CDR1 LNHDA and CDR2 SQIVND (reference sequence). The CDR3 DNA reads as TGTGCCAGTAGTATATCGGAGCCGGGGACAGGGATGGAGTACTTC. As protein: CASSISEPGTGMEYF.

This chain connects TRBV6-1 to TRBJ2-7, with D uncertain. This CDR3 comprises 13 residues. V gave up 8 bases and J gave up 2 bases, with 13 bases separating them. CDR1 and CDR2 from the germline V gene are MNHNS and SASEGT. CDR3 amino acids: CASLGTATYEQYF. The CDR3 DNA reads as TGTGCCAGCCTCGGTACAGCAACCTACGAGCAGTACTTC.

The gene calls are TRBV11-2 and TRBJ1-6, with 7 bases that match TRBD1. CDR1 is SGHAT and CDR2 is FQNNGV in the germline V gene. J was trimmed by 9 bases and V by 5 bases; bases with no gene match: 10. This CDR3 comprises 15 residues. CDR3 sequence reads: CASSRNRGSGSPLHF. The CDR3 nucleotides read TGTGCCAGCAGCCGTAACAGGGGATCGGGTTCACCCCTCCACTTT. Full variable domain (remainder filled in from reference TRBV11-2 and TRBJ1-6): EAGVAQSPRYKIIEKRQSVAFWCNPISGHATLYWYQQILGQGPKLLIQFQNNGVVDDSQLPKDRFSAERLKGVDSTLKIQPAKLEDSAVYLCASSRNRGSGSPLHFGNGTRLTVT.

V is TRBV11-2 and J is TRBJ1-2, with D possibly matching TRBD1 (6 bases). Trimming took 5 bases from V and 1 from J, leaving 23 bases between them. Germline V gene lookup returns CDR1 SGHAT and CDR2 FQNNGV. This CDR3 is built from 18 residues. CDR3 sequence reads: CASSKHLRDNAFNYGYTF. CDR3 coding DNA: TGTGCCAGCAGCAAACACCTTCGGGACAATGCATTTAACTATGGCTACACCTTC.

The rearrangement links TRBV9 to TRBJ2-7, with D tentatively TRBD2 (6 bases). Per the germline V gene, CDR1 is SGDLS and CDR2 is YYNGEE. This CDR3 contains 14 residues. Trimming removed 6 bases from V and 0 bases from J, with 13 bases in between. CDR3 amino acids: CASNREDGSYEQYF. CDR3 nucleotides: TGTGCCAGCAATAGGGAGGACGGCTCCTACGAGCAGTACTTC.